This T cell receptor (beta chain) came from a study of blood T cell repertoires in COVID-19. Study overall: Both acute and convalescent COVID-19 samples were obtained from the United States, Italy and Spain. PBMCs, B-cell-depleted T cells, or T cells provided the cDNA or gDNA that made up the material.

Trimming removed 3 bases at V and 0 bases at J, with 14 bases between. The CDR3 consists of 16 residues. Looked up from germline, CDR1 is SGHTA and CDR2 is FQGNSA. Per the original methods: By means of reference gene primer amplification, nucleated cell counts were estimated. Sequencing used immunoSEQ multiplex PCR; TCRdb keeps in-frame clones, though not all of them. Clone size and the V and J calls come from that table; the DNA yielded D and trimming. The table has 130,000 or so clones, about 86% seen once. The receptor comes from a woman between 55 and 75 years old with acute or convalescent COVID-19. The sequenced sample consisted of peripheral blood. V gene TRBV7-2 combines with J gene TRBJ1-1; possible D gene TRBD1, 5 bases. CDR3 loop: CASSFSLGVMNTEAFF. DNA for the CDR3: TGTGCCAGCAGCTTTTCCCTAGGGGTAATGAACACTGAAGCTTTCTTT.